This TCR beta chain is drawn from a study of T cell responses to AZD1222 COVID-19 vaccine. There are 15 residues in the CDR3. The V and J ends lost 6 bases and 6 bases, in that order; junction bases with no gene match: 9. Germline V lookup: CDR1 SGHTA, CDR2 FQGNSA. Sequencing used immunoSEQ multiplex PCR; TCRdb keeps in-frame clones, though not all of them. The sample has roughly 80,000 clones, about 92% seen once. Broader study findings: Close to half of spike-specific TCRs reportedly recognize unmutated variant regions.

A few counts support this clone. The antigen is unknown. Sequences were derived from peripheral blood, sampled on day 0 of AZD1222 vaccination. This TCR came from an adult in good health. The chain combines TRBV7-2 with TRBJ1-5; the match to TRBD1 covers 9 bases. CDR3 nucleotides: TGTGCCAGCAGTTTTACAGGGGGCGCGGGTCAGCCCCAGCATTTT. The encoded protein is CASSFTGGAGQPQHF.